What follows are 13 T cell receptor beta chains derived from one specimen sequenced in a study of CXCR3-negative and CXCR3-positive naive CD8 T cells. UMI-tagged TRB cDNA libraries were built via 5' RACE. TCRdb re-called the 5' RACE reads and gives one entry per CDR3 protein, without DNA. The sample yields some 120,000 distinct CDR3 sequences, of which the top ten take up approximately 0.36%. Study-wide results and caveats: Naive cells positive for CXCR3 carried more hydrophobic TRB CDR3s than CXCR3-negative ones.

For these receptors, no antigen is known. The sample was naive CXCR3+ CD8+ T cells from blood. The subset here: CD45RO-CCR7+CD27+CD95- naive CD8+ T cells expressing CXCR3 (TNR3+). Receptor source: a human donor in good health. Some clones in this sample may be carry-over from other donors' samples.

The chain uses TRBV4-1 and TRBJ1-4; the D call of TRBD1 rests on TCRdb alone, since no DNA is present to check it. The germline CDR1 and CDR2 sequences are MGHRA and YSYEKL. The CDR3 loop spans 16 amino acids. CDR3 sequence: CASNQVDRGGSEKLFF.

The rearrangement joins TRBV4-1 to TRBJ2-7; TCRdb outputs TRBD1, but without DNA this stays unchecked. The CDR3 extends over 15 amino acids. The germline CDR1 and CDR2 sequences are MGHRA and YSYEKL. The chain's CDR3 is CASSQVNSGSYEQYF.

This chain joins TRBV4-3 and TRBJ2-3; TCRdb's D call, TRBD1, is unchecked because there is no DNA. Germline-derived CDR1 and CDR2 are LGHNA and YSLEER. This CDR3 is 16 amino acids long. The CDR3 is CASSQGQGANTDTQYF.

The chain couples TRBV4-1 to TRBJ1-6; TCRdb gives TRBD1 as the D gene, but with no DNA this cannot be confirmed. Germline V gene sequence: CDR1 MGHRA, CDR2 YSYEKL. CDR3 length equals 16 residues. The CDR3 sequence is CASSQGLQGARSPLHF.

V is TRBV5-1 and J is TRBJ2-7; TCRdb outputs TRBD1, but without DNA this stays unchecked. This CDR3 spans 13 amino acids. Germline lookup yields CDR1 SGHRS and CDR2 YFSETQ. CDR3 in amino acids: CASTTGDRDEQYF.

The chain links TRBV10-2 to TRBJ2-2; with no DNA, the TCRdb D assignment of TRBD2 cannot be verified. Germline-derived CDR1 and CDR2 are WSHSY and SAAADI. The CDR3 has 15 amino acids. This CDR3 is CASSEVAGFSGELFF.

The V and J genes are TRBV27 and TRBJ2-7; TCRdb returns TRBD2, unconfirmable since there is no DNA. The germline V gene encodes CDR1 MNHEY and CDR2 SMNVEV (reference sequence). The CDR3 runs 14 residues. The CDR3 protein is CASSPGLAGGEQYF.

The CDR3 is CSVVGVSTETQYF. The rearrangement uses TRBV29-1 and TRBJ2-5. The CDR3 contains 13 residues. The V gene's germline CDR1 is SQVTM and CDR2 ANQGSEA.

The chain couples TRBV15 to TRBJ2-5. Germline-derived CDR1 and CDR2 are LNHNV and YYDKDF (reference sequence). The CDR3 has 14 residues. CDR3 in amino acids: CATGVLLPGETQYF. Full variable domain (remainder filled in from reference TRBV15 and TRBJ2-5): DAMVIQNPRYQVTQFGKPVTLSCSQTLNHNVMYWYQQKSSQAPKLLFHYYDKDFNNEADTPDNFQSRRPNTSFCFLDIRSPGLGDTAMYLCATGVLLPGETQYFGPGTRLLVL.

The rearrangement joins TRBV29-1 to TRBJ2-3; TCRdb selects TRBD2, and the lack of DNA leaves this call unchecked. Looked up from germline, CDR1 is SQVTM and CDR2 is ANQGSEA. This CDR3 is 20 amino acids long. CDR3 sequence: CSVEDPFSGSSEFFPDTQYF.

Here the CDR3 reads CASSFGTYYNERFF. The rearrangement uses TRBV5-1 and TRBJ2-1; TCRdb designates TRBD1, a call that cannot be tested without DNA. CDR1 and CDR2 (germline): SGHRS, YFSETQ. This CDR3 comprises 14 residues.

The CDR3: CSVKKLGGTGCGNTIYF. The J gene is TRBJ1-3, the V gene TRBV29-1; the TCRdb call, TRBD1, lacks DNA for checking. This CDR3 is 17 amino acids long. CDR1 and CDR2 from the germline V gene are SQVTM and ANQGSEA.

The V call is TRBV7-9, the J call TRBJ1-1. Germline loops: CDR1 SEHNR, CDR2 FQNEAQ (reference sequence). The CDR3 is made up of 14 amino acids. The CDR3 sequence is CASSASSLNTEAFF.